This entry lists 16 T cell receptor beta chains sequenced from one sample in a study of T cell responses to AZD1222 COVID-19 vaccine. Some clones are missing from TCRdb's copy, which holds only in-frame ones; the method was immunoSEQ multiplex PCR. The repertoire holds about 59,000 clones, with approximately 89% as singletons. The input for sequencing was peripheral blood, taken 28 days after the second AZD1222 dose. The receptors stem from an adult who received the AZD1222 COVID-19 vaccine.

This clone has more than one count but fewer than ten. The chain couples TRBV6-5 to TRBJ1-5; TRBD1 might be the D (5 bases). The V and J ends lost 0 bases and 3 bases respectively, with 6 bases between them. The CDR3 spans 14 residues. CDR1 and CDR2 (germline): MNHEY, SVGAGI. The CDR3 nucleotides read TGTGCCAGCAGTTACTCGGGACTCAATCAGCCCCAGCATTTT. Protein product: CASSYSGLNQPQHF.

V gene TRBV6-5 combines with J gene TRBJ2-7; D may be TRBD1 (5 bases). The CDR3 is 13 amino acids. Looked up from germline, CDR1 is MNHEY and CDR2 is SVGAGI. V shed 5 bases and J shed 6 bases, with 14 bases lying between them. The CDR3 here is CASSRAGLVEQYF. Written as DNA, the CDR3 is TGTGCCAGCAGTCGGGCAGGGTTAGTCGAGCAGTACTTC.

The chain carries TRBV7-3 and TRBJ1-5; 7 bases map to TRBD1. Germline loops: CDR1 SGHTA, CDR2 FQGTGA. There are 13 residues in the CDR3. V shed 2 bases and J 6 bases; nucleotides not matched to a gene: 1. CDR3 DNA sequence: TGTGCCAGCAGCTTATCAGGGGGTCAGCCCCAGCATTTT. Translation gives CASSLSGGQPQHF.

The V call is TRBV5-1, the J call TRBJ1-1, with TRBD1 matching over 8 bases. The trim removed 4 bases at V and 5 bases at J, leaving 13 bases unmatched. Per germline, CDR1 SGHRS and CDR2 YFSETQ. This CDR3 has 16 amino acids. The CDR3 region has the DNA TGCGCCAGCAGCATTACCGCGACAGGGGAGGATACTGAAGCTTTCTTT. Amino acid sequence: CASSITATGEDTEAFF. Together with reference TRBV5-1 and TRBJ1-1, the CDR3 gives the full variable domain: KAGVTQTPRYLIKTRGQQVTLSCSPISGHRSVSWYQQTPGQGLQFLFEYFSETQRNKGNFPGRFSGRQFSNSRSEMNVSTLELGDSALYLCASSITATGEDTEAFFGQGTRLTVV.

V usage is TRBV7-9 and J usage is TRBJ1-3; 10 nucleotides match TRBD1. The CDR3 covers 16 residues. Trimming removed 4 bases from V and 4 bases from J; junction bases left unmatched: 7. Germline CDR1 is SEHNR and CDR2 is FQNEAQ (reference sequence). The CDR3 nucleotides read TGTGCCAGCAGCTCCATGACAGGGGGCTCAGGAAACACCATATATTTT. It translates to CASSSMTGGSGNTIYF.

The chain links TRBV7-9 to TRBJ1-1, with D possibly TRBD1 on 5 matching bases. Per germline, CDR1 SEHNR and CDR2 FQNEAQ (reference sequence). The length of the CDR3 is 16 residues. V lost 0 bases to trimming and J lost 5 bases, with 16 bases between them. The CDR3 DNA follows: TGTGCCAGCAGCTTAGCGGGAAGGGACCGCGGGACTGAAGCTTTCTTT. Its protein product is CASSLAGRDRGTEAFF.

The gene calls are TRBV6-1 and TRBJ2-7; TRBD1 aligns across 7 bases. V trimming: 3 bases; J trimming: 1 base; junction bases outside the gene matches: 3. The CDR3 totals 14 residues. Germline lookup yields CDR1 MNHNS and CDR2 SASEGT. CDR3 amino acids: CASSERDSSYEQYF. The CDR3 DNA sequence: TGTGCCAGCAGTGAGAGGGACAGTTCCTACGAGCAGTACTTC.

The V gene is TRBV6-6, the J gene TRBJ1-2; 7 nucleotides align to TRBD1. With V trimmed by 5 bases and J by 6 bases, 3 bases remained unmatched. The CDR3 covers 12 residues. CDR1 is MNHNY, CDR2 SVGAGI, per germline (reference sequence). In DNA, the CDR3 is TGTGCCAGCAGTCCCAGGGGGGATGGCTACACCTTC. This translates into CASSPRGDGYTF.

This clone appeared a single time. CDR3 DNA sequence: TGTGCCAGCAGCCTAATAGCAAGTAGGGGGGTGAACACTGAAGCTTTCTTT. Encoded protein: CASSLIASRGVNTEAFF. This rearrangement joins TRBV7-2 to TRBJ1-1; tentative D call: TRBD1 (6 bases). The CDR3 is 17 amino acids. V dropped 5 bases and J dropped 0 bases, with 19 bases sitting between them. Germline lookup yields CDR1 SGHTA and CDR2 FQGNSA.

This clone occurred a few times. J is TRBJ2-7 and V is TRBV7-2, with D possibly being TRBD2 (5 bases). This CDR3 has 15 amino acids. V was cut by 1 base and J by 3 bases, with 13 bases left in between. The germline gives CDR1 SGHTA, CDR2 FQGNSA. The CDR3 here is CASSLGSSGNYEQYF. Here the CDR3 DNA reads TGTGCCAGCAGCTTAGGATCAAGCGGAAACTACGAGCAGTACTTC.

This clone was recorded once. V gene TRBV7-3 combines with J gene TRBJ2-1; weak D call: TRBD1 (6 bases). Between the trimmed V and J ends, which lost 4 bases and 6 bases, there was a span of 10 bases. The CDR3 has 13 residues. CDR1 and CDR2 from the germline V gene are SGHTA and FQGTGA. As DNA, the CDR3 is TGTGCCAGCAGCTCCGGACAGCTCAATGAGCAGTTCTTC. This sequence encodes CASSSGQLNEQFF.

The rearrangement joins TRBV5-4 to TRBJ2-2; the match to TRBD2 covers 15 bases. The CDR3 runs 17 residues. Per germline, CDR1 SGHNT and CDR2 YYREEE (reference sequence). V dropped 5 bases and J dropped 1; count of bases not matched to a gene: 3. CDR3 sequence (DNA): TGTGCCAGCAGGTCGGGACTAGCGGGAGGGAACACCGGGGAGCTGTTTTTT. Residues: CASRSGLAGGNTGELFF.

This clone has a single count. This chain links TRBV6-2 or TRBV6-3 with TRBJ1-5; 7 nucleotides match TRBD1. Losses at the gene ends were 5 bases for V and 9 bases for J; bases not matched to a gene: 1. This CDR3 contains 11 residues. Looked up from germline, CDR1 is MNHEY and CDR2 is SVGEGT. The CDR3 DNA follows: TGTGCCAGCAGTCAGGGGGGGCCCCAGCATTTT. This translates into CASSQGGPQHF.

The chain recombines TRBV12-2 with TRBJ2-7; the table's D call TRBD2 went unverified against the DNA. TRBV12-2 is an annotated pseudogene. The CDR3 runs 12 residues. Here the CDR3 reads CASRLGRGEQYF. The DNA for the CDR3 is TGTGCAAGTCGCTTAGGACGAGGCGAGCAGTACTTC.

The chain recombines TRBV5-1 with TRBJ2-3; 7 positions agree with TRBD2. From germline, CDR1 is SGHRS and CDR2 YFSETQ. The CDR3 runs to 17 residues. The V segment lost 4 bases and the J segment 4 bases; nucleotides outside the gene matches: 15. The CDR3 bases are TGCGCCAGCAGCCCCGACGGGGGACTAATTCGGGCAGATACGCAGTATTTT. It specifies CASSPDGGLIRADTQYF. The whole variable domain, remainder taken from reference TRBV5-1 and TRBJ2-3, is KAGVTQTPRYLIKTRGQQVTLSCSPISGHRSVSWYQQTPGQGLQFLFEYFSETQRNKGNFPGRFSGRQFSNSRSEMNVSTLELGDSALYLCASSPDGGLIRADTQYFGPGTRLTVL.

This CDR3 reads CASSPQGSSYEQYF. The CDR3 coding sequence is TGTGCCAGCAGCCCACAGGGGTCCTCCTACGAGCAGTACTTC. The gene calls are TRBV7-2 and TRBJ2-7; 7 bases are a match to TRBD1. CDR3 size: 14 residues. Germline assignment: CDR1 SGHTA and CDR2 FQGNSA. V was pared by 5 bases and J by 0 bases, with 4 bases of the junction left unmatched.